This T cell receptor beta chain originates from a study of blood T cell repertoires in COVID-19 (dated by TCRdb to 2018 to 2020). At the level of the whole study: Samples from collaborators originated in the United States, Italy and Spain and spanned both the acute and convalescent phases of COVID-19. The material from the prospective study consisted of cDNA or gDNA derived from T cells, B-cell-depleted T cells, or PBMCs. Deeply sampled blood TCRbeta repertoires from subjects exposed to, actively infected with, or recovered from COVID-19 were included in the dataset. The repertoires were released in a freely available public database meant as a resource for research on the immune response to SARS-CoV-2. The samples were drawn from the first 160 participants of the ongoing ImmuneRACE study and from some 1,300 subjects provided by 6 global collaborators. A de-identified subject ID, COVID-19 status, age in years and sex were almost always included in the sample metadata. HLA class I and class II types, where available, came from metadata supplied by the sample provider rather than from assay-based typing. General findings and caveats noted by the study authors: How much clinical and demographic metadata was included differed by source and by participant, and the metadata was provided uncurated.

Trimming removed 1 base from V and 8 bases from J, leaving 14 bases between the germline ends. The CDR3 measures 14 amino acids from cysteine to phenylalanine. The retained sequence is limited to the CDR3, 42 bases, with the frame set at the first base. CDR1 and CDR2 are drawn from the germline V gene: MGHRA, YSYEKL. A second Seattle source provided samples from volunteer blood donors who had recovered from COVID-19. Whole blood was collected in K2EDTA tubes by collaborating institutions according to the institutions' own protocols. For TCRbeta analysis, collaborators shipped samples in one of three forms: frozen whole blood, isolated PBMCs, or DNA extracted from either of those sample types. The table lists this clone with a few counts. Its antigen is unknown. Nothing much larger sits one base from this clone, and base qualities are not available. TCRbeta CDR3 regions were amplified from genomic DNA using the immunoSEQ Assay, a bias-controlled multiplex PCR. On the study's bioinformatics: The number of nucleated cells in each sample was estimated from the amplification of reference gene primers within the assay. To quantify the absolute abundance of each unique TCRbeta CDR3 rearrangement, sequence reads were collapsed and filtered. For each sample, productive Simpson clonality was calculated as the square root of Simpson's diversity index across productive rearrangements. What TCRdb holds here is the immuneACCESS table cut down to in-frame rearrangements. Part of the clones is not present; checked against another copy, under half of the missing clones reflect an unresolved V gene, and the others are unexplained. D and trimming were read from the DNA, whereas the V and J calls and clone size are those reported in that table. The sample table lists over 110,000 clones, 80% of them with a count of one. 3.5% of the sample comes from the top ten.

This clonotype was obtained from a man between 65 and 85 years old who had recovered from COVID-19. Sequenced: peripheral blood. The rearrangement combines TRBV4-1 with TRBJ1-1, with the D gene call left open. The CDR3 is CASSQGPGWAEAFF. Read as DNA, the sequence is TGCGCCAGCAGCCAAGGCCCAGGATGGGCCGAAGCTTTCTTT.